Sequencing of this T cell receptor (beta chain) was carried out in a study of beta chain features in type 1 diabetes. This clone was seen more than once but under ten times. All of the isolated RNA was reverse transcribed, so expressed TCRB transcripts were sequenced. Some clones are missing from TCRdb's copy, which holds only in-frame ones; the method was immunoSEQ multiplex PCR. Among around 500,000 clones listed, about an eighth were seen once. Germline CDR1 reads LNHDA; CDR2 reads SQIVND (reference sequence). This CDR3 contains 15 residues. The V segment lost 1 base and the J segment 10 bases; nucleotides outside the gene matches: 12.

The receptor comes from a young woman in good health. The rearrangement uses TRBV19 and TRBJ1-1, with 7 bases lining up with TRBD1. The sequenced material came from naive CD4+ T cells from blood. CDR3 nucleotide sequence: TGTGCCAGTAGTATAGCTGGCCGAGCCCCAGGGGGAGCTTTCTTT. Translated: CASSIAGRAPGGAFF.